The rows below give T cell receptor beta chains drawn from one sample of a study of blood T cell repertoires in COVID-19. Method: immunoSEQ multiplex PCR; TCRdb's copy keeps in-frame clones and lacks some. The profile shows roughly 150,000 clones, more than 75% of them singletons. Specimen: peripheral blood. The receptors shown here come from a man younger than 35 with COVID-19, enrolled during active disease. The CDR3 runs from the conserved cysteine through the conserved F or W. A D gene is named only where the DNA matches it firmly. Clone size, where shown, is once, few, many, or a class for clones that have expanded.

v_call	d_call	clone_size	j_call	cdr3_aa	cdr3_nt
TRBV30	-	once	TRBJ1-4	CAWSRGGKLLF	TGTGCCTGGAGTAGAGGGGGAAAACTGCTTTTT
TRBV5-1	TRBD2	few	TRBJ2-7	CASSLNSGSSYEQYF	TGCGCCAGCAGCTTAAATAGCGGGAGCTCCTACGAGCAGTACTTC
TRBV27	TRBD2	-	TRBJ2-1	CASSMDGGVHNEQFF	TGTGCCAGCTCCATGGACGGGGGGGTCCACAATGAGCAGTTCTTC
TRBV7-8	TRBD1	-	TRBJ2-5	CASSPTGARETQYF	TGTGCCAGCAGCCCGACAGGGGCAAGGGAGACCCAGTACTTC
TRBV29-1	TRBD1	-	TRBJ1-2	CSVHTGQGLGGYTF	TGCAGCGTCCACACCGGACAGGGTTTAGGGGGCTACACCTTC
TRBV28	-	-	TRBJ1-1	CASSLGRGNTEAFF	TGTGCCAGCAGTTTGGGTCGGGGGAACACTGAAGCTTTCTTT
TRBV6-5	-	-	TRBJ1-1	CASSSDGAEAFF	TGTGCCAGCAGTTCGGACGGGGCTGAAGCTTTCTTT
TRBV27	TRBD2	once	TRBJ2-1	CASRLIVAGGDHEQFF	TGTGCCAGCAGACTAATCGTGGCCGGGGGGGACCATGAGCAGTTCTTC
TRBV5-4	-	-	TRBJ2-3	CASSFLTGSGSTDTQYF	TGTGCCAGCAGCTTCCTGACGGGGAGCGGGAGCACAGATACGCAGTATTTT
TRBV7-9	-	-	TRBJ1-4	CASSLDAGLNEKLFF	TGTGCCAGCAGCTTAGATGCAGGGTTGAATGAAAAACTGTTTTTT
TRBV9	-	-	TRBJ2-1	CASSGTPRFMSSYNEQFF	TGTGCCAGCAGCGGAACCCCAAGATTCATGAGCTCCTACAATGAGCAGTTCTTC
TRBV7-9	-	-	TRBJ2-7	CASSSALRGRLIEQYF	TGTGCCAGCAGTTCGGCACTACGGGGGAGGCTTATTGAGCAGTACTTC
TRBV18	TRBD2	-	TRBJ2-1	CASSPGGVFNEQFF	TGTGCCAGCTCACCGGGAGGGGTCTTCAATGAGCAGTTCTTC
TRBV7-9	-	-	TRBJ1-1	CASSPPGRPEAFF	TGTGCCAGCAGCCCACCCGGGAGGCCTGAAGCTTTCTTT
TRBV7-2	-	-	TRBJ2-1	CASSLTGEQFF	TGTGCCAGCAGCTTAACAGGTGAGCAGTTCTTC
TRBV30	TRBD1	-	TRBJ1-5	CAWTDRAFSQPQHF	TGTGCCTGGACTGACAGGGCATTTAGTCAGCCCCAGCATTTT
TRBV28	-	-	TRBJ1-5	CASSFGQPRNQPQHF	TGTGCCAGCAGTTTTGGGCAACCCCGCAATCAGCCCCAGCATTTT
TRBV28	TRBD2	-	TRBJ2-1	CASTLTSGSDEQFF	TGTGCCAGCACCCTAACTAGCGGGAGTGATGAGCAGTTCTTC
TRBV30	TRBD1	-	TRBJ2-7	CAWSSTGGEYF	TGTGCCTGGAGTTCGACAGGGGGCGAGTACTTC
TRBV11-3	-	-	TRBJ1-1	CASSSGAGGGRTANTEAFF	TGTGCCAGCAGCTCCGGGGCAGGTGGGGGTCGGACAGCGAACACTGAAGCTTTCTTT
TRBV11-2	TRBD2	-	TRBJ2-7	CASSLATSGTYEQYF	TGTGCCAGCAGCTTAGCCACTAGCGGAACCTACGAGCAGTACTTC
TRBV9	TRBD2	-	TRBJ2-1	CASSPSGRLYNEQFF	TGTGCCAGCAGCCCTAGCGGGAGGCTCTACAATGAGCAGTTCTTC
TRBV6-2/TRBV6-3	TRBD2	-	TRBJ2-7	CASSSHDTSGRRVFEQYF	TGTGCCAGCAGTTCCCACGACACTAGCGGGAGGCGCGTCTTTGAGCAGTACTTC
TRBV5-4	-	-	TRBJ2-2	CASSWRLVGGELFF	TGTGCCAGCAGCTGGAGACTAGTTGGCGGGGAGCTGTTTTTT
TRBV6-1	-	-	TRBJ2-7	CASSDQRYTATEQYF	TGTGCCAGCAGTGATCAGCGGTATACGGCTACCGAGCAGTACTTC
TRBV13	TRBD1	-	TRBJ1-4	CASSNRTGRYEKLFF	TGTGCCAGCAGCAACCGGACAGGGAGGTACGAAAAACTGTTTTTT
TRBV5-1	-	-	TRBJ2-7	CASSFDGSAGSYEQYF	TGCGCCAGCAGCTTCGACGGATCAGCGGGCTCCTACGAGCAGTACTTC
TRBV6-5	-	-	TRBJ2-7	CASSSTGDSSYEQYF	TGTGCCAGCAGTTCAACAGGCGATAGCTCCTACGAGCAGTACTTC
TRBV29-1	TRBD2	-	TRBJ2-2	CSVELAGGPDTGELFF	TGCAGCGTTGAATTAGCGGGAGGGCCCGACACCGGGGAGCTGTTTTTT
TRBV13	TRBD1	-	TRBJ1-3	CASSWTGGRDVYF	TGTGCCAGCAGCTGGACAGGGGGCCGAGACGTATATTTT
TRBV6-1	-	-	TRBJ1-4	CASSGGPTQGTNEKLLF	TGTGCCAGCAGTGGCGGACCCACCCAGGGAACTAATGAAAAACTGCTTTTT
TRBV7-2	-	-	TRBJ2-2	CASSLLVWAGELFF	TGTGCCAGCAGCTTGCTAGTGTGGGCCGGGGAGCTGTTTTTT
TRBV30	-	-	TRBJ1-6	CAWSVGGSYNSPLHF	TGTGCCTGGAGTGTAGGGGGCTCCTATAATTCACCCCTCCACTTT
TRBV25-1	TRBD1	-	TRBJ1-3	CASSDPDRAGNTIYF	TGTGCCAGCAGTGACCCCGACAGGGCTGGAAACACCATATATTTT
TRBV21-1	-	-	TRBJ2-7	CASSKVLQGGSYEQYF	TGTGCCAGCAGCAAAGTTCTGCAGGGTGGGTCCTACGAGCAGTACTTC
TRBV30	TRBD1	-	TRBJ1-1	CACPGRTGGRRAFF	TGTGCCTGCCCGGGTAGGACAGGGGGTAGGCGAGCTTTCTTT
TRBV10-3	-	-	TRBJ2-1	CAISPRNEQFF	TGTGCCATTTCGCCGAGAAATGAGCAGTTCTTC
TRBV2	-	-	TRBJ1-2	CASRVGQISYGYTF	TGTGCCAGCAGGGTCGGACAGATTTCCTATGGCTACACCTTC
TRBV15	TRBD1	-	TRBJ2-1	CATSRDLPRDRDNEQFF	TGTGCCACCAGCAGAGATCTGCCCCGGGACAGGGACAATGAGCAGTTCTTC
TRBV4-3	-	-	TRBJ2-1	CASSQDLGQAEQFF	TGCGCCAGCAGCCAAGATCTGGGGCAGGCCGAGCAGTTCTTC
TRBV5-4	-	few	TRBJ1-5	CASSTSGGDLNQPQHF	TGTGCCAGCAGTACATCGGGGGGCGATCTAAATCAGCCCCAGCATTTT
TRBV21-1	-	-	TRBJ1-5	CASSPSGGARYSNQPQHF	TGTGCCAGCAGCCCCTCGGGCGGGGCCAGGTATAGCAATCAGCCCCAGCATTTT
TRBV7-9	-	-	TRBJ1-1	CASSYRDRQNTEAFF	TGTGCCAGCAGCTATCGAGACAGGCAGAACACTGAAGCTTTCTTT
TRBV5-1	TRBD2	once	TRBJ2-1	CASSRAGTSGGRNEQFF	TGCGCCAGCAGCAGGGCCGGGACTAGCGGGGGACGCAATGAGCAGTTCTTC
TRBV5-6	TRBD2	-	TRBJ2-7	CASSPRGGRGHEQYF	TGTGCCAGCAGCCCCCGGGGGGGGAGGGGCCACGAGCAGTACTTC
TRBV7-2	TRBD2	-	TRBJ2-1	CASSLGRLLTSGRDNEQFF	TGTGCCAGCAGCTTAGGAAGGCTATTGACTAGCGGGAGGGACAATGAGCAGTTCTTC
TRBV18	TRBD2	-	TRBJ2-3	CASSPGAGGTDTQYF	TGTGCCAGCTCACCCGGCGCGGGAGGCACAGATACGCAGTATTTT
TRBV24-1	TRBD1	-	TRBJ2-5	CATSGDSPQSETQYF	TGTGCCACCAGCGGGGACAGCCCCCAGTCTGAGACCCAGTACTTC
TRBV6-6	TRBD2	-	TRBJ2-7	CASSYSKGGRAYEQYF	TGTGCCAGCAGTTACTCGAAAGGCGGGAGGGCCTACGAGCAGTACTTC
TRBV9	-	-	TRBJ2-1	CASSVEFAFGASSYNEQFF	TGTGCCAGCAGCGTAGAGTTCGCGTTCGGAGCTAGCTCCTACAATGAGCAGTTCTTC